This T cell receptor beta chain was sequenced in a study of blood T cell repertoires in COVID-19. Study as a whole: Material from acute and convalescent COVID-19 was sourced from the United States, Italy and Spain.

Authors' analysis steps: Estimation of nucleated cell counts was performed using reference gene primer amplification. Sequencing was performed with immunoSEQ multiplex PCR; in TCRdb, only in-frame clones are kept and a portion is missing. That table supplies the V and J calls and clone size; D and trimming were determined from the DNA. This table has 250,000 to 350,000 clones, approximately 88% appearing once. Germline CDR1 is ENHRY and CDR2 is SYGVKD. There are 15 residues in the CDR3. V lost 3 bases and J 0 bases, leaving 8 bases between the germline ends. This rearrangement joins TRBV10-3 to TRBJ2-2; D possibly corresponds to TRBD2 (5 bases). This receptor was obtained from a woman aged 40 to 55 who had recovered from COVID-19. Sequenced input: peripheral blood. CDR3 region: CAISDKRPNTGELFF. CDR3 bases: TGTGCCATCAGTGACAAGCGGCCGAACACCGGGGAGCTGTTTTTT.